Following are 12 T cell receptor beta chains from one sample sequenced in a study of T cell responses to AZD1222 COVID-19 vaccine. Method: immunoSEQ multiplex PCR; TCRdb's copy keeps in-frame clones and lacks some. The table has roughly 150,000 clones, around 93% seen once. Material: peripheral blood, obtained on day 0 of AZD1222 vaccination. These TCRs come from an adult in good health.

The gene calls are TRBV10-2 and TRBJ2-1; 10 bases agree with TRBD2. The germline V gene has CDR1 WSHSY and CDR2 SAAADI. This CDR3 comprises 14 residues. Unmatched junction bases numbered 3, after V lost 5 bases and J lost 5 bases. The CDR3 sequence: CASSLAGGHNEQFF. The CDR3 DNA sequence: TGCGCCAGCAGTTTAGCGGGGGGTCACAATGAGCAGTTCTTC.

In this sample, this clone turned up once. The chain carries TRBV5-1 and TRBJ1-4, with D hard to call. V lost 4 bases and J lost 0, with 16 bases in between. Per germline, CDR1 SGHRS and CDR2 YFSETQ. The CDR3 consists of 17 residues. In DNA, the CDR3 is TGCGCCAGCAGCCCCACGGCGGGCAGCTCAACTAATGAAAAACTGTTTTTT. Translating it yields CASSPTAGSSTNEKLFF.

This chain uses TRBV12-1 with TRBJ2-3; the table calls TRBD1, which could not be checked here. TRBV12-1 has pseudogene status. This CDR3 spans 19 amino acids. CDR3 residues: CASSFPDRGSERGTDTQYF. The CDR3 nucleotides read TGTGCCAGCAGCTTCCCGGACAGGGGGAGTGAAAGAGGCACAGATACGCAGTATTTT.

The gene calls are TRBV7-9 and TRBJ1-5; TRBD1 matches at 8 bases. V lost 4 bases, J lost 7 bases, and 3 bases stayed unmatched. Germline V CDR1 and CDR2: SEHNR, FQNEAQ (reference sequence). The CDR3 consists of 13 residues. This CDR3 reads CASSSTGDQPQHF. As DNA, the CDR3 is TGTGCCAGCAGCTCGACAGGGGACCAGCCCCAGCATTTT.

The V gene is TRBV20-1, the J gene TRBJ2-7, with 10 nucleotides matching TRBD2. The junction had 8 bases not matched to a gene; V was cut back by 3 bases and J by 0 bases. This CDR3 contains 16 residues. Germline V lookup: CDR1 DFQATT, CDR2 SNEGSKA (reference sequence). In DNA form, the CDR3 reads TGCAGTGCTAGTATACTTAGCGGGGGGAGCTCCTACGAGCAGTACTTC. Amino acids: CSASILSGGSSYEQYF.

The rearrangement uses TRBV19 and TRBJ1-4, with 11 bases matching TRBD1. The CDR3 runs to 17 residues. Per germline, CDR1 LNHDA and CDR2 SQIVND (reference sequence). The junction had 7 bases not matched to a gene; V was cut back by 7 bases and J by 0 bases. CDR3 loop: CASNYPGQGATNEKLFF. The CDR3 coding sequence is TGTGCCAGTAACTACCCGGGACAGGGGGCAACTAATGAAAAACTGTTTTTT.

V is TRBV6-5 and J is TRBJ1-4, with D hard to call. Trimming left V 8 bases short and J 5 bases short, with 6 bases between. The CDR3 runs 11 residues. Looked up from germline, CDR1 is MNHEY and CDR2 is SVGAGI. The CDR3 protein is CASGENEKLFF. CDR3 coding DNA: TGTGCCAGCGGGGAGAATGAAAAACTGTTTTTT.

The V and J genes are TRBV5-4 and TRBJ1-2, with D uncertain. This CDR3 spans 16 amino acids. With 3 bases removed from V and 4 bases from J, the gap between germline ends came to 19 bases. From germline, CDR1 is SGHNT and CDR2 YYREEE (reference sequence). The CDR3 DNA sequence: TGTGCCAGCAGCTCCCCCAGTACAGAAGCGCTCTATGGCTACACCTTC. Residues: CASSSPSTEALYGYTF.

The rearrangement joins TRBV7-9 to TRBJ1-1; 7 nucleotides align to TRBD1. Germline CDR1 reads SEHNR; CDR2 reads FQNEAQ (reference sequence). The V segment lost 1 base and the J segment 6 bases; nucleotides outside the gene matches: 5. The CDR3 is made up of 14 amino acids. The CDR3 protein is CASSLEPQGAEAFF. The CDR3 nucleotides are TGTGCCAGCAGCTTAGAGCCCCAGGGGGCTGAAGCTTTCTTT.

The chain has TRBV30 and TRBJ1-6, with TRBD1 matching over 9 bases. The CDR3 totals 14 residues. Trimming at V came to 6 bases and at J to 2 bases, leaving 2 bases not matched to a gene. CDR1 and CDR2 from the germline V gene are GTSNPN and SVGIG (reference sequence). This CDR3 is CACTGGAYNSPLHF. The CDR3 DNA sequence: TGTGCCTGTACAGGGGGCGCCTATAATTCACCCCTCCACTTT.

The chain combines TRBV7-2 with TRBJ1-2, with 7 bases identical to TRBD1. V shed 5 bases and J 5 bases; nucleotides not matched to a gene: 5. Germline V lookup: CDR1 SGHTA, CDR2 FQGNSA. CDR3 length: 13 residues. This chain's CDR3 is CASSADRVYGYTF. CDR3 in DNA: TGTGCCAGCAGCGCAGACAGGGTATATGGCTACACCTTC. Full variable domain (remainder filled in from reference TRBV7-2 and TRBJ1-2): GAGVSQSPSNKVTEKGKDVELRCDPISGHTALYWYRQSLGQGLEFLIYFQGNSAPDKSGLPSDRFSAERTGGSVSTLTIQRTQQEDSAVYLCASSADRVYGYTFGSGTRLTVV.

The DNA for the CDR3 is TGTGCCAGCAACCTAGGGGGCAACTTCTACGAGCAGTACTTC. Translation: CASNLGGNFYEQYF. V usage is TRBV11-2 and J usage is TRBJ2-7, with 7 bases matching TRBD1. Germline-derived CDR1 and CDR2 are SGHAT and FQNNGV. CDR3 size: 14 residues. The trim removed 7 bases at V and 3 bases at J, leaving 9 bases unmatched.